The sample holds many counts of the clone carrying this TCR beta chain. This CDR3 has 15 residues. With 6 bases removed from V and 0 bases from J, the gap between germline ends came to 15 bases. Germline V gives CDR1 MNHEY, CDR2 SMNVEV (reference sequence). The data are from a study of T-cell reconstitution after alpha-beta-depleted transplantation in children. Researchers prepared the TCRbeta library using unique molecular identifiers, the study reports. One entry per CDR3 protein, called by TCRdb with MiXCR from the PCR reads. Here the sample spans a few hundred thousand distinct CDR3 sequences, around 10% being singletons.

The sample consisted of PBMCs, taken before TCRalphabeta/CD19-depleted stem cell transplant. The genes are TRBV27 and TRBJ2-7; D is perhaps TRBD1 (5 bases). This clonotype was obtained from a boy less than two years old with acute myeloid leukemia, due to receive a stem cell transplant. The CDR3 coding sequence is TGTGCCAGCAGACGCCTTATAGGGGTCTCCTACGAGCAGTACTTC. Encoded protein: CASRRLIGVSYEQYF.